A single sample is the source of the 3 T cell receptor beta chains below, sequenced in a study of blood T cell repertoires in COVID-19. Measured with immunoSEQ multiplex PCR; TCRdb has only the in-frame clones, and not every one. The table includes about 150,000 clones, approximately 90% detected once. The specimen was peripheral blood. These receptors came from a woman in her 50s with acute or convalescent COVID-19.

The chain is built from TRBV19 and TRBJ2-7; 7 positions agree with TRBD1. The germline CDR1 and CDR2 sequences are LNHDA and SQIVND (reference sequence). The CDR3 spans 16 residues. V lost 0 bases, J lost 0 bases, and 5 bases stayed unmatched. The CDR3 bases are TGTGCCAGTAGTATAGAGGCAGGGGGTTACTCCTACGAGCAGTACTTC. It yields the protein CASSIEAGGYSYEQYF. Variable domain in full (rest from reference TRBV19 and TRBJ2-7): DGGITQSPKYLFRKEGQNVTLSCEQNLNHDAMYWYRQDPGQGLRLIYYSQIVNDFQKGDIAEGYSVSREKKESFPLTVTSAQKNPTAFYLCASSIEAGGYSYEQYFGPGTRLTVT.

The V and J genes are TRBV15 and TRBJ1-5; D possibly corresponds to TRBD1 (5 bases). The CDR3 covers 15 residues. The V and J ends lost 0 bases and 8 bases respectively, with 14 bases between them. The germline gives CDR1 LNHNV, CDR2 YYDKDF (reference sequence). CDR3 nucleotides: TGTGCCACCAGCAGAGAAAGGGGTGGGCGTGAGCCCCAGCATTTT. This encodes CATSRERGGREPQHF.

This clone was observed a single time. V is TRBV15 and J is TRBJ1-4, with D perhaps TRBD1 (5 bases). In germline, CDR1 is LNHNV, CDR2 YYDKDF (reference sequence). CDR3 length equals 14 residues. Trimming removed 4 bases at V and 5 bases at J, with 11 bases between. The CDR3 nucleotides read TGTGCCACCAGCATAGGGGCCCAAAATGAAAAACTGTTTTTT. As protein: CATSIGAQNEKLFF. Together with reference TRBV15 and TRBJ1-4, the CDR3 gives the full variable domain: DAMVIQNPRYQVTQFGKPVTLSCSQTLNHNVMYWYQQKSSQAPKLLFHYYDKDFNNEADTPDNFQSRRPNTSFCFLDIRSPGLGDTAMYLCATSIGAQNEKLFFGSGTQLSVL.